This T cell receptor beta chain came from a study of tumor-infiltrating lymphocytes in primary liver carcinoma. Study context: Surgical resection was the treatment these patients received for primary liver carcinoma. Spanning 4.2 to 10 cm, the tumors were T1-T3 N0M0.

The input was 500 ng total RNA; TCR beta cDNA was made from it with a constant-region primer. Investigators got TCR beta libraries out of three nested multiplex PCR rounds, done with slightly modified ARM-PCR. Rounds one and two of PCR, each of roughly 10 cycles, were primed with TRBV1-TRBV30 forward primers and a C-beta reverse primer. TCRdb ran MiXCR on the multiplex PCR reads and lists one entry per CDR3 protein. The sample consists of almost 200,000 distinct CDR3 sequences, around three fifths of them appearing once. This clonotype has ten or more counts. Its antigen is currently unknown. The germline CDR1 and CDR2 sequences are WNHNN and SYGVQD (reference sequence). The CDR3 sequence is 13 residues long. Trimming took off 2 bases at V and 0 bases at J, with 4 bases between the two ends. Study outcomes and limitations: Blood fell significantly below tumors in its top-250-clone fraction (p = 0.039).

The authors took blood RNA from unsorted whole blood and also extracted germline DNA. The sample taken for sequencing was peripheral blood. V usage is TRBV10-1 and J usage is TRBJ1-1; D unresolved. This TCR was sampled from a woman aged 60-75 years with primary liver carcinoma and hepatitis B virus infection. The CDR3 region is CASSEQLNTEAFF. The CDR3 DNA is TGCGCCAGCAGTGAGCAGCTGAACACTGAAGCTTTCTTT.